Sequencing of this TCR beta chain was carried out in a study of Graves' ophthalmopathy and Graves' hyperthyroidism. The TCR beta CDR3 regions underwent amplification from RNA transcripts. HTBI primers primed a first-round RT-PCR, and a second-round multiplex PCR followed. TCRdb recomputed calls from the multiplex PCR reads with MiXCR, one row per CDR3 protein. The sample contains about 160,000 distinct CDR3 sequences, about 40% of which appear only once. Germline loops: CDR1 MDHEN, CDR2 SYDVKM. This CDR3 comprises 13 residues. Trimming stripped 3 bases from V and 3 bases from J, with 9 bases between. This clonotype was detected ten times or more.

Source material: peripheral blood. The chain carries TRBV28 and TRBJ2-7; no clear D. The sequence came from a woman between 40 and 55 years old with Graves' ophthalmopathy. This CDR3 reads CASSFNPDYEQYF. The DNA for the CDR3 is TGTGCCAGCAGTTTTAACCCCGACTACGAGCAGTACTTC. The variable domain in full, completed from reference TRBV28 and TRBJ2-7, reads DVKVTQSSRYLVKRTGEKVFLECVQDMDHENMFWYRQDPGLGLRLIYFSYDVKMKEKGDIPEGYSVSREKKERFSLILESASTNQTSMYLCASSFNPDYEQYFGPGTRLTVT.